Shown below are 25 T cell receptor beta chains from a single sample sequenced in a study of shared clonotypes between healthy human individuals. Some clones are missing from TCRdb's copy, which holds only in-frame ones; the method was immunoSEQ multiplex PCR. The sample yields fewer than 3 million clones, roughly 90% seen once. Sequencing input: naive CD4+ T cells from PBMCs. As for subset: CD45RA+ positively selected. These receptors all stem from a man aged 18-30 years in good health. Some clones in this sample may be carry-over from other donors' samples.

Notes on this clone: In the same sample, other DNA sequences code for this CDR3. The chain employs TRBV28 and TRBJ2-2; a possible D gene is TRBD2 (6 bases). CDR3 length equals 13 residues. V lost 8 bases and J 2 bases, leaving 9 bases between the germline ends. Germline loops: CDR1 MDHEN, CDR2 SYDVKM. The CDR3 bases are TGTGCCAGCCGGGAGTCAAACACCGGGGAGCTGTTTTTT. Encoded protein: CASRESNTGELFF.

The CDR3: CASSSNPPYGQYF. CDR3 sequence (DNA): TGTGCCAGCAGTTCCAACCCCCCGTACGGGCAGTACTTC. V and J are TRBV28 and TRBJ2-5; no firm D call. V lost 4 bases, J lost 11 bases, and 17 bases lay in between. From germline, CDR1 is MDHEN and CDR2 SYDVKM. The CDR3 runs to 13 residues.

CDR3 region: CASSLKEHTEAFF. The CDR3 DNA reads TGTGCCAGCAGTTTGAAGGAGCACACTGAAGCTTTCTTT. The chain joins TRBV2 to TRBJ1-1, with unresolved D. CDR1 and CDR2 from the germline V gene are SNHLY and FYNNEI. Trimming took 5 bases from V and 3 from J, leaving 10 bases between them. CDR3 length: 13 amino acids.

In this sample, this clone turned up once. The chain uses TRBV7-9 and TRBJ2-3; tentative D call: TRBD2 (5 bases). From germline, CDR1 is SEHNR and CDR2 FQNEAQ (reference sequence). Trimming removed 2 bases from V and 5 bases from J, with 11 bases in between. This CDR3 comprises 14 residues. The CDR3 loop is CASSLSGSVDTQYF. The CDR3 nucleotides read TGTGCCAGCAGCTTAAGTGGGAGTGTAGATACGCAGTATTTT.

This clone was found once. Other DNA sequences within the sample encode an identical CDR3. This rearrangement joins TRBV10-3 to TRBJ2-7; no definite D call. The CDR3 has 12 amino acids. V lost 6 bases and J 0 bases, leaving 6 bases between the germline ends. The germline gives CDR1 ENHRY, CDR2 SYGVKD. The CDR3 spells CAISGSSYEQYF. CDR3 nucleotides: TGTGCCATCAGCGGTAGCTCCTACGAGCAGTACTTC.

This clone has only one observation. This sequence joins TRBV29-1 and TRBJ2-3, with a tentative D call TRBD1 (6 bases). CDR1 is SQVTM and CDR2 is ANQGSEA in the germline V gene. This CDR3 contains 14 residues. Trimming removed 7 bases at V and 0 bases at J, with 14 bases between. CDR3 coding DNA: TGCAGCGCAGGGGACGGGGCCAGCACAGATACGCAGTATTTT. This translates into CSAGDGASTDTQYF.

The rearrangement links TRBV4-3 to TRBJ2-1; TRBD1 matches 10 bases. The length of the CDR3 is 17 residues. The junction had 12 bases not matched to a gene; V was cut back by 0 bases and J by 10 bases. CDR1 and CDR2 from the germline V gene are LGHNA and YSLEER. The CDR3 protein is CASSQDVGDRGVAEQFF. In nucleotides, the CDR3 is TGCGCCAGCAGCCAAGACGTCGGGGACAGGGGTGTGGCGGAGCAGTTCTTC.

The chain couples TRBV6-6 to TRBJ2-7; unclear D gene. The CDR3 has 15 residues. Deletions cut 4 bases from V and 3 bases from J, with 16 bases between. Germline V gene sequence: CDR1 MNHNY, CDR2 SVGAGI (reference sequence). DNA for the CDR3: TGTGCCAGCAGTTCAGGAACGGCACGGCTCTACGAGCAGTACTTC. This translates into CASSSGTARLYEQYF.

The chain has TRBV28 and TRBJ1-1; no clear D. Germline CDR1 is MDHEN and CDR2 is SYDVKM. V shed 1 base and J shed 3 bases, with 9 bases lying between them. This CDR3 is built from 14 residues. CDR3 nucleotides: TGTGCCAGCAGTTTATTCGGTTCCTACACTGAAGCTTTCTTT. Its translation is CASSLFGSYTEAFF.

V is TRBV7-9 and J is TRBJ2-1; 8 bases are shared with TRBD2. Trimming took 4 bases from V and 9 from J; bases not matched to a gene: 17. This CDR3 has 17 residues. Germline values: CDR1 SEHNR, CDR2 FQNEAQ (reference sequence). The DNA of the CDR3 is TGTGCCAGCAGCTCGCCGGTAGCGGGAATATCAGACAGTGAGCAGTTCTTC. As protein: CASSSPVAGISDSEQFF.

The V gene is TRBV5-1, the J gene TRBJ1-6; D gene uncertain. CDR3 length: 15 residues. Trimming cost V 0 bases and J 6 bases, with 10 bases left between them. CDR1 and CDR2 (germline): SGHRS, YFSETQ. This CDR3 is CASSLEVEVNSPLHF. The CDR3 region has the DNA TGCGCCAGCAGCTTGGAGGTAGAGGTTAATTCACCCCTCCACTTT.

On this clone itself: Distinct nucleotide sequences in the sample also encode this CDR3. V gene TRBV9 combines with J gene TRBJ2-1; 12 bases match TRBD2. J gave up 7 bases and V 2 bases, and 4 bases lay outside the gene matches. The CDR3 is 15 residues long. The germline V gene has CDR1 SGDLS and CDR2 YYNGEE. The CDR3 protein is CASSVSSGRVNEQFF. CDR3 nucleotide sequence: TGTGCCAGCAGCGTGTCTAGCGGGAGGGTAAATGAGCAGTTCTTC.

The chain links TRBV5-1 to TRBJ1-5; a weak D match, TRBD1 (5 bases). The germline V gene has CDR1 SGHRS and CDR2 YFSETQ. The CDR3 extends over 14 amino acids. Between the trimmed V and J ends, which lost 1 base and 5 bases, there was a span of 10 bases. The CDR3 protein is CASSLTAGDQPQHF. The CDR3 region has the DNA TGCGCCAGCAGCTTGACGGCGGGGGATCAGCCCCAGCATTTT.

The chain joins TRBV4-2 to TRBJ2-6, with D perhaps matching TRBD2 (6 bases). In germline, CDR1 is LGHNA, CDR2 YNFKEQ. This CDR3 region has 16 residues. V dropped 4 bases and J dropped 0 bases, with 10 bases sitting between them. CDR3 DNA: TGTGCCAGCAGCCCGGACGGGAGCTCTGGGGCCAACGTCCTGACTTTC. Translating it yields CASSPDGSSGANVLTF.

The chain is built from TRBV6-6 and TRBJ2-5; the match to TRBD2 covers 10 bases. Germline V gene data show CDR1 as MNHNY and CDR2 as SVGAGI (reference sequence). CDR3 size: 16 residues. V dropped 0 bases and J dropped 5; count of bases not matched to a gene: 6. CDR3: CASSYSSGRSRETQYF. The CDR3 nucleotides are TGTGCCAGCAGTTACTCTAGCGGGAGGAGCCGGGAGACCCAGTACTTC.

This chain uses TRBV9 with TRBJ2-3; 7 positions agree with TRBD1. Germline lookup yields CDR1 SGDLS and CDR2 YYNGEE. Losses at the gene ends were 4 bases for V and 0 bases for J; bases not matched to a gene: 11. The CDR3 runs 17 residues. CDR3 DNA: TGTGCCAGCAGCTCAGCTTCGGGACAGCTGAGCACAGATACGCAGTATTTT. It specifies CASSSASGQLSTDTQYF. The complete variable domain, with remaining parts taken from reference TRBV9 and TRBJ2-3, reads DSGVTQTPKHLITATGQRVTLRCSPRSGDLSVYWYQQSLDQGLQFLIQYYNGEERAKGNILERFSAQQFPDLHSELNLSSLELGDSALYFCASSSASGQLSTDTQYFGPGTRLTVL.

A note on this clone: Different DNA sequences within this sample yield the same CDR3. The chain joins TRBV7-2 to TRBJ2-7, with TRBD2 identical over 15 bases. This CDR3 is built from 18 residues. CDR1 and CDR2 from the germline V gene are SGHTA and FQGNSA. V trimming: 1 base; J trimming: 0 bases; junction bases outside the gene matches: 4. The CDR3 DNA is TGTGCCAGCAGCTTAGTAGGACTAGCGGGAGGGTTCTCCTACGAGCAGTACTTC. It yields the protein CASSLVGLAGGFSYEQYF. The complete variable domain, with remaining parts taken from reference TRBV7-2 and TRBJ2-7, reads GAGVSQSPSNKVTEKGKDVELRCDPISGHTALYWYRQSLGQGLEFLIYFQGNSAPDKSGLPSDRFSAERTGGSVSTLTIQRTQQEDSAVYLCASSLVGLAGGFSYEQYFGPGTRLTVT.

This rearrangement joins TRBV19 to TRBJ2-3; 7 bases align to TRBD2. Germline V lookup: CDR1 LNHDA, CDR2 SQIVND (reference sequence). The length of the CDR3 is 14 residues. V shed 5 bases and J 4 bases; nucleotides not matched to a gene: 6. CDR3 sequence reads: CASSRAGVPDTQYF. Written as DNA, the CDR3 is TGTGCCAGTAGTCGGGCGGGAGTACCAGATACGCAGTATTTT.

The chain is built from TRBV7-2 and TRBJ2-3, with a weak D call TRBD1 (6 bases). Trimming left V 2 bases short and J 0 bases short, with 9 bases between. CDR1 is SGHTA, CDR2 FQGNSA, per germline. This CDR3 has 15 residues. Written as DNA, the CDR3 is TGTGCCAGCAGCTTAACAGGGACCAGCACAGATACGCAGTATTTT. Protein product: CASSLTGTSTDTQYF.

J is TRBJ2-7 and V is TRBV6-1; D uncertain. The CDR3 sequence is 13 residues long. The V end lost 0 bases, the J end lost 4 bases, and 7 bases lay between the germline ends. CDR1 MNHNS and CDR2 SASEGT come from the germline V gene. CDR3 protein: CASSEAWAYEQYF. DNA of the CDR3: TGTGCCAGCAGTGAAGCCTGGGCGTACGAGCAGTACTTC.

Details on this clone: The sample contains more than one DNA sequence encoding this CDR3. This chain links TRBV29-1 with TRBJ2-6, with D unresolved. This CDR3 has 14 amino acids. V shed 3 bases and J shed 0 bases, with 6 bases lying between them. Germline CDR1 and CDR2: SQVTM and ANQGSEA. In nucleotides, the CDR3 is TGCAGCGTTGATTCTGGCTCTGGGGCCAACGTCCTGACTTTC. Translated, it gives CSVDSGSGANVLTF.

The chain recombines TRBV28 with TRBJ1-5; 7 bases agree with TRBD1. Unmatched junction bases numbered 12, after V lost 8 bases and J lost 2 bases. CDR1 is MDHEN, CDR2 SYDVKM, per germline. This CDR3 is built from 16 residues. CDR3 protein: CASFGAGGGGNQPQHF. As DNA, the CDR3 is TGTGCCAGCTTCGGGGCAGGGGGAGGCGGCAATCAGCCCCAGCATTTT.

The gene calls are TRBV18 and TRBJ2-1; possibly TRBD1 or TRBD2 for D (5 bases each). The CDR3 contains 15 residues. V gave up 6 bases and J gave up 5 bases, with 17 bases separating them. CDR1 and CDR2 from the germline V gene are KGHSH and LQKENI. CDR3: CASSRGAGQNNEQFF. The CDR3 DNA is TGTGCCAGCTCCCGTGGGGCGGGCCAGAACAATGAGCAGTTCTTC.

Points on this clone: Other DNA sequences in this specimen translate into the identical CDR3. This sequence joins TRBV18 and TRBJ1-5; D gene uncertain. V was trimmed by 1 base and J by 5 bases, leaving 6 bases between them. The CDR3 contains 13 residues. Germline V gene lookup returns CDR1 KGHSH and CDR2 LQKENI. The chain's CDR3 is CASSPQGDQPQHF. DNA of the CDR3: TGTGCCAGCTCACCACAGGGTGATCAGCCCCAGCATTTT.

This rearrangement joins TRBV6-4 to TRBJ2-1, with 9 bases that match TRBD1. The CDR3 is 13 amino acids. In germline, CDR1 is MRHNA, CDR2 SNTAGT. The trim removed 10 bases at V and 7 bases at J, leaving 8 bases unmatched. DNA of the CDR3: TGTGCCACCTCACCGGACAGGGGAAATGAGCAGTTCTTC. This gives the protein CATSPDRGNEQFF.